This T cell receptor (beta chain) was captured in a study of cytomegalovirus exposure and HLA in healthy donors. The PCR was carried out with 60 Vbeta primers and 13 Jbeta primers. TCRdb's copy holds only in-frame clones and misses some; the assay was immunoSEQ multiplex PCR. The table has about 140,000 clones, 65% to 80% seen once; the top ten hold 8.8%. Deletions cut 2 bases from V and 7 bases from J, with 11 bases between. This CDR3 is 14 amino acids long. CDR1 and CDR2 from the germline V gene are LNHDA and SQIVND (reference sequence). This rearrangement joins TRBV19 to TRBJ2-2; D is unresolved. The source material was PBMCs. The TCR comes from a woman aged 50 to 60 in good health and CMV-seropositive. The CDR3 DNA follows: TGTGCCAGTAGTATAACTGGGCCCGGCGGGGAGCTGTTTTTT. Translation gives CASSITGPGGELFF.